This paragraph reports one T cell receptor beta chain. Profiling relied on immunoSEQ multiplex PCR, and the TCRdb table lists in-frame clones only, not all of them. The sample has 40,000 to 50,000 clones, roughly nine tenths seen once. These data come from a study of T cell changes during pregnancy in multiple sclerosis. V dropped 5 bases and J dropped 9; count of bases not matched to a gene: 10. CDR3 length: 14 amino acids. The germline V gene has CDR1 SEHNR and CDR2 FQNEAQ (reference sequence). The chain links TRBV7-9 to TRBJ2-4; 7 bases map to TRBD1. The clonotype originates from a female donor with multiple sclerosis, enrolled in a pregnancy study. The specimen was CD4+ T cells from peripheral blood mononuclear cells, collected in the first trimester of pregnancy. CDR3 in DNA: TGTGCCAGCAGCCGAGCAGGGGGTGGTGGCATTCAGTACTTC. Protein: CASSRAGGGGIQYF.